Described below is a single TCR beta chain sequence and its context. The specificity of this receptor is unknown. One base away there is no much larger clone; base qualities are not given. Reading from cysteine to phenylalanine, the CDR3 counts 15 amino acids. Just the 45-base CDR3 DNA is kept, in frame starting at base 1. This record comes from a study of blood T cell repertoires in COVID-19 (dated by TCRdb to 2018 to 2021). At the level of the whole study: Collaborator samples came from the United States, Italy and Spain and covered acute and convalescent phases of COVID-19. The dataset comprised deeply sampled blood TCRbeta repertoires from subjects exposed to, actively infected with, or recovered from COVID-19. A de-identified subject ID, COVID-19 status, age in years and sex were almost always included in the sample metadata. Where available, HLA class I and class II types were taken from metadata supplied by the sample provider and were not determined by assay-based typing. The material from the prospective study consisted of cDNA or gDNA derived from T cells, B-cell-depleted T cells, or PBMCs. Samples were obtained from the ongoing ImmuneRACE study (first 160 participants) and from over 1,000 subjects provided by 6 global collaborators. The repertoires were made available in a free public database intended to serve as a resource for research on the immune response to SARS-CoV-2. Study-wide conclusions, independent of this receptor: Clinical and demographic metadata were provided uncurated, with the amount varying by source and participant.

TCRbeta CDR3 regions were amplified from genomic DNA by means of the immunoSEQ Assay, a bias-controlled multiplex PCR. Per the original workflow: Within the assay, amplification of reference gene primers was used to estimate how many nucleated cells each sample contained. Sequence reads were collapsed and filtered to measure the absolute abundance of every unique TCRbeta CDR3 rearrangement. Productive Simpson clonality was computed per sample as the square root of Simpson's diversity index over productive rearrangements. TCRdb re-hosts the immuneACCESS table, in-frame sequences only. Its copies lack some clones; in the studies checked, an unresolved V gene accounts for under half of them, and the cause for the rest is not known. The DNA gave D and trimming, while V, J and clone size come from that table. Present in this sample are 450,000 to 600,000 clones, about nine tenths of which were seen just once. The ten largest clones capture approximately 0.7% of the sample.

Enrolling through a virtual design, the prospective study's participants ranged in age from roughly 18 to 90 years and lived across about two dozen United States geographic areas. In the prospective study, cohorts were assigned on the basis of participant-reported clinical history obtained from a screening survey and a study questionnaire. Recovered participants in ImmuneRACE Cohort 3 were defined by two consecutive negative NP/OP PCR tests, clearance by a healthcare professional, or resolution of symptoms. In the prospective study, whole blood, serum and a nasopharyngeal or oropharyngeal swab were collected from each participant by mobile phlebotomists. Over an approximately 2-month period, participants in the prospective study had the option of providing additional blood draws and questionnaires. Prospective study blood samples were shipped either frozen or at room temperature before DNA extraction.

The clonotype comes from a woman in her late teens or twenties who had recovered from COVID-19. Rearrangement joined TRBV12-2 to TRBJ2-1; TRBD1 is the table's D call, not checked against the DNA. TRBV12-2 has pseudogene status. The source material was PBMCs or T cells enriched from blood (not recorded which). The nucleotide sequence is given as TGTGCAAGTCCCCAAGACGACAGGGGCTACAATGAGCAGTTCTTC. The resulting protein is CASPQDDRGYNEQFF.